The 13 T cell receptor beta chains presented below share a single source sample, sequenced in a study of T cell responses to AZD1222 COVID-19 vaccine. Using immunoSEQ multiplex PCR, the repertoire was profiled, and TCRdb retains in-frame clones only, with some absent. Counted here are over 150,000 clones, 88% occurring once; the ten biggest clones make up around 5.5%. The sample was peripheral blood, taken on day 0 of AZD1222 vaccination. Receptors were obtained from an adult in good health.

The chain combines TRBV7-9 with TRBJ1-2; tentative D call: TRBD1 (5 bases). Looked up from germline, CDR1 is SEHNR and CDR2 is FQNEAQ (reference sequence). This CDR3 has 14 residues. Between the trimmed V and J ends, which lost 1 base and 8 bases, there was a span of 14 bases. CDR3 protein: CASSLEQESSGYTF. The CDR3 DNA reads as TGTGCCAGCAGCTTAGAACAGGAGAGTTCGGGCTACACCTTC.

The rearrangement joins TRBV2 to TRBJ2-1; D call uncertain. V lost 6 bases to trimming and J lost 5 bases, with 5 bases between them. This CDR3 has 11 amino acids. CDR1 is SNHLY, CDR2 FYNNEI, per germline. The CDR3 bases are TGTGCCAGCAGGGACCACAATGAGCAGTTCTTC. This sequence encodes CASRDHNEQFF.

The chain links TRBV15 to TRBJ2-1; 8 bases fit TRBD1. The CDR3 runs 13 residues. Trimming at V came to 3 bases and at J to 9 bases, leaving 4 bases not matched to a gene. Germline-derived CDR1 and CDR2 are LNHNV and YYDKDF (reference sequence). In DNA form, the CDR3 reads TGTGCCACCAGCAGTGACAGGGGAAGTGAGCAGTTCTTC. It encodes CATSSDRGSEQFF. The full variable domain, in which reference TRBV15 and TRBJ2-1 provide the parts outside the CDR3, is DAMVIQNPRYQVTQFGKPVTLSCSQTLNHNVMYWYQQKSSQAPKLLFHYYDKDFNNEADTPDNFQSRRPNTSFCFLDIRSPGLGDTAMYLCATSSDRGSEQFFGPGTRLTVL.

Concerning this clone: The same CDR3 arises from other DNA sequences in this sample as well. The gene calls are TRBV27 and TRBJ1-1; D is uncertain. The CDR3 length is 14 residues. Germline V lookup: CDR1 MNHEY, CDR2 SMNVEV (reference sequence). Trimming removed 5 bases at V and 0 bases at J, with 10 bases between. CDR3 sequence: CASSPGRMNTEAFF. CDR3 coding DNA: TGTGCCAGCAGTCCGGGCCGGATGAACACTGAAGCTTTCTTT.

The chain is built from TRBV6-4 and TRBJ2-1; 13 nucleotides line up with TRBD2. The V gene's germline CDR1 is MRHNA and CDR2 SNTAGT. This CDR3 is built from 16 residues. Trimming cost V 2 bases and J 4 bases; bases outside gene matches: 2. The chain's CDR3 is CASSDKTSGGYNEQFF. CDR3 DNA sequence: TGTGCCAGCAGTGACAAGACTAGCGGGGGGTACAATGAGCAGTTCTTC.

J is TRBJ1-3 and V is TRBV28; the match to TRBD1 covers 9 bases. The CDR3 is 15 amino acids. Per germline, CDR1 MDHEN and CDR2 SYDVKM. V trimming: 7 bases; J trimming: 4 bases; junction bases outside the gene matches: 8. CDR3 sequence (DNA): TGTGCCAGCATACAGGGGGCAGCCAGCGGAAACACCATATATTTT. It is translated as CASIQGAASGNTIYF.

The V gene is TRBV5-4, the J gene TRBJ1-1; the D is unclear. V was pared by 0 bases and J by 1 base, with 7 bases between. This CDR3 comprises 14 residues. The germline V gene encodes CDR1 SGHNT and CDR2 YYREEE (reference sequence). CDR3 in DNA: TGTGCCAGCAGCTTGGAGAGGGCGAACACTGAAGCTTTCTTT. Translation: CASSLERANTEAFF.

The V gene is TRBV7-2, the J gene TRBJ2-2; no clear D. From germline, CDR1 is SGHTA and CDR2 FQGNSA. The V end lost 2 bases, the J end lost 5 bases, and 6 bases lay between the germline ends. The CDR3 is 13 amino acids. The CDR3, as DNA: TGTGCCAGCAGCTTACCGATAACCGGGGAGCTGTTTTTT. Amino acids: CASSLPITGELFF. The whole variable domain, filled in from reference TRBV7-2 and TRBJ2-2, reads GAGVSQSPSNKVTEKGKDVELRCDPISGHTALYWYRQSLGQGLEFLIYFQGNSAPDKSGLPSDRFSAERTGGSVSTLTIQRTQQEDSAVYLCASSLPITGELFFGEGSRLTVL.

The chain has TRBV7-2 and TRBJ1-3; D is uncertain. V gave up 4 bases and J gave up 4 bases, with 8 bases separating them. Germline V gene lookup returns CDR1 SGHTA and CDR2 FQGNSA. CDR3 length: 13 amino acids. DNA for the CDR3: TGTGCCAGCAGCTCCAACGGAGGAAACACCATATATTTT. Translation: CASSSNGGNTIYF.

The chain couples TRBV19 to TRBJ1-2, with 8 bases lining up with TRBD1. The CDR3 totals 13 residues. Germline V gene data show CDR1 as LNHDA and CDR2 as SQIVND (reference sequence). J was trimmed by 4 bases and V by 5 bases; bases with no gene match: 3. The CDR3 bases are TGTGCCAGTAGTCCCGACAGGGGCTATGGCTACACCTTC. This encodes CASSPDRGYGYTF.

V and J are TRBV28 and TRBJ1-4, with D perhaps matching TRBD1 (5 bases). V was clipped by 5 bases and J by 10 bases, with 11 bases between them. The CDR3 covers 12 residues. The germline CDR1 and CDR2 sequences are MDHEN and SYDVKM. This chain's CDR3 is CASSTPGTKLFF. DNA for the CDR3: TGTGCCAGCAGTACCCCCGGGACAAAACTGTTTTTT.

This clone has just a few counts. The V gene is TRBV2, the J gene TRBJ1-1; D uncertain. Trimming removed 6 bases at V and 2 bases at J, with 13 bases between. This CDR3 region has 14 residues. CDR1 is SNHLY, CDR2 FYNNEI, per germline. The CDR3 DNA sequence: TGTGCCAGCAGCCTAGACGGACTTAACACTGAAGCTTTCTTT. This translates into CASSLDGLNTEAFF.

The chain is built from TRBV5-1 and TRBJ1-1; 9 nucleotides match TRBD1. With 0 bases clipped from V and 0 bases from J, the junction kept 3 bases outside the gene matches. Germline V gene sequence: CDR1 SGHRS, CDR2 YFSETQ. The length of the CDR3 is 16 residues. The CDR3 loop reads CASSLGTGDMNTEAFF. The CDR3 DNA sequence: TGCGCCAGCAGCTTGGGGACAGGGGATATGAACACTGAAGCTTTCTTT. The whole variable domain, filled in from reference TRBV5-1 and TRBJ1-1, reads KAGVTQTPRYLIKTRGQQVTLSCSPISGHRSVSWYQQTPGQGLQFLFEYFSETQRNKGNFPGRFSGRQFSNSRSEMNVSTLELGDSALYLCASSLGTGDMNTEAFFGQGTRLTVV.